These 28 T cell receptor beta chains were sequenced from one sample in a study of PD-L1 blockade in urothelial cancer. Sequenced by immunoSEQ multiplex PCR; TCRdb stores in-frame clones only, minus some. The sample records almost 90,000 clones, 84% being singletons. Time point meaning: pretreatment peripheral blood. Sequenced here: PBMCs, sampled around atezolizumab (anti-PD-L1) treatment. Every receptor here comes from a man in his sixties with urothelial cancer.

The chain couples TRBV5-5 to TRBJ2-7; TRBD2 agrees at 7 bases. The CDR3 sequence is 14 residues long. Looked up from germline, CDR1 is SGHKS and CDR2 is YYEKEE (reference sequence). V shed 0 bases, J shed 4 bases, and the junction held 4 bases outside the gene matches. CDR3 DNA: TGTGCCAGCAGCTTGGGCGGGGGAGGGTACGAGCAGTACTTC. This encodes CASSLGGGGYEQYF.

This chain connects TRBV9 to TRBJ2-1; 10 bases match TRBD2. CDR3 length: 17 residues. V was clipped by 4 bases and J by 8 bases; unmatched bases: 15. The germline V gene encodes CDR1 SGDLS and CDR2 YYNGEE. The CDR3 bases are TGTGCCAGCAGCCGAACCCCGACTAGCGGGCCGAGCGATGAGCAGTTCTTC. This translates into CASSRTPTSGPSDEQFF.

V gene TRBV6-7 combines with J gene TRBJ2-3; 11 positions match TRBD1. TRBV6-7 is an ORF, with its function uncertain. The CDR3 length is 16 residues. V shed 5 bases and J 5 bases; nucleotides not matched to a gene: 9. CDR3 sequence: CASSPGGTGGGDTQYF. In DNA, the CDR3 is TGTGCCAGCAGTCCCGGAGGGACAGGGGGAGGAGATACGCAGTATTTT.

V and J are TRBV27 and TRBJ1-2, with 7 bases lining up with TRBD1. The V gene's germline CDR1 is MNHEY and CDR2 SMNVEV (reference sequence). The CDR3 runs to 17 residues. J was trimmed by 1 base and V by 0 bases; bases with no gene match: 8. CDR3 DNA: TGTGCCAGCAGTTTATCTCCAGGGGGGCTTAGTAACTATGGCTACACCTTC. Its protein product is CASSLSPGGLSNYGYTF.

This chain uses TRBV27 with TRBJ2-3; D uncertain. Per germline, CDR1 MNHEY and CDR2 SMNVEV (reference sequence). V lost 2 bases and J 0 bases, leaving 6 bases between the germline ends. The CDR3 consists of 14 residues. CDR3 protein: CASSLQTSTDTQYF. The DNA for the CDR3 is TGTGCCAGCAGTTTACAAACTAGCACAGATACGCAGTATTTT.

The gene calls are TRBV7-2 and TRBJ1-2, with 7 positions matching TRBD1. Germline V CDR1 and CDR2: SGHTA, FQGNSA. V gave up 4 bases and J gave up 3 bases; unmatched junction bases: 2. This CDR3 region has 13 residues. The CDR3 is CASSSDRDYGYTF. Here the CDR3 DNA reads TGTGCCAGCAGCTCCGACAGGGACTATGGCTACACCTTC.

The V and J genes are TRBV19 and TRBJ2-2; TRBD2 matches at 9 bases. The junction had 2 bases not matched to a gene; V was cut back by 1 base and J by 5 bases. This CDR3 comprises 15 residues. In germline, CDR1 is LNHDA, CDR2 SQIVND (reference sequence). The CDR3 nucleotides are TGTGCCAGTAGTATAGGTAGCGGGAGTACCGGGGAGCTGTTTTTT. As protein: CASSIGSGSTGELFF. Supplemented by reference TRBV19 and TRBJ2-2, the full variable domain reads DGGITQSPKYLFRKEGQNVTLSCEQNLNHDAMYWYRQDPGQGLRLIYYSQIVNDFQKGDIAEGYSVSREKKESFPLTVTSAQKNPTAFYLCASSIGSGSTGELFFGEGSRLTVL.

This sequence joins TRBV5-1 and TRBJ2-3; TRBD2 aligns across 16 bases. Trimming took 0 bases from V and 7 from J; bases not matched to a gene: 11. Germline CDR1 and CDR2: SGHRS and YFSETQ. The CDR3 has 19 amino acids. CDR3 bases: TGCGCCAGCAGCTTGGAGGGGACTAGCGGGGGGGCCCGTGGGAATACGCAGTATTTT. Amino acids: CASSLEGTSGGARGNTQYF. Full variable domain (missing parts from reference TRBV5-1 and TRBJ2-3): KAGVTQTPRYLIKTRGQQVTLSCSPISGHRSVSWYQQTPGQGLQFLFEYFSETQRNKGNFPGRFSGRQFSNSRSEMNVSTLELGDSALYLCASSLEGTSGGARGNTQYFGPGTRLTVL.

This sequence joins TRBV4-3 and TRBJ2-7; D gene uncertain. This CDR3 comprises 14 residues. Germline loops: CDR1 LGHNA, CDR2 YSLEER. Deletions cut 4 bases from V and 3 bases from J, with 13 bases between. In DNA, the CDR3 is TGCGCCAGCAGCCCGACGAGGCAGTACTACGAGCAGTACTTC. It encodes CASSPTRQYYEQYF.

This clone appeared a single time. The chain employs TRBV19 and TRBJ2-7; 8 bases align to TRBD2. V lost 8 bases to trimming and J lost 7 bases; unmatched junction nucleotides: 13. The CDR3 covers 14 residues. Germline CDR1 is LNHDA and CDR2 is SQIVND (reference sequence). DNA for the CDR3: TGTGCCAGTTCGTCCAGGGATAGCGGGAAGGAGCAGTACTTC. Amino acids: CASSSRDSGKEQYF.

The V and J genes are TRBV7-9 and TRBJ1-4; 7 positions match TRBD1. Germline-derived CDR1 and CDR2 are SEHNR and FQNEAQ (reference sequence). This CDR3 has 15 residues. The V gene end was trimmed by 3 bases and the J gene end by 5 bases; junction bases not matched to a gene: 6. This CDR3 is CASSLNRGTNEKLFF. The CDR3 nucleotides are TGTGCCAGCAGCTTGAACAGGGGAACGAATGAAAAACTGTTTTTT.

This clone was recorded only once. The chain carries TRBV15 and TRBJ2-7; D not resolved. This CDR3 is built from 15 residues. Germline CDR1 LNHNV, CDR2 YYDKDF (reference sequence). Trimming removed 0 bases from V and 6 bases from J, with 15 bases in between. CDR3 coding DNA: TGTGCCACCAGCAGAGATTCGGAAAGTTACAGCGAGCAGTACTTC. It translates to CATSRDSESYSEQYF.

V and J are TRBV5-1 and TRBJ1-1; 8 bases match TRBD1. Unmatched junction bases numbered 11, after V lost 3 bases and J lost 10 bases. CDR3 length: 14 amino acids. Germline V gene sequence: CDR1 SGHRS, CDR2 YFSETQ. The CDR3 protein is CASSSSTGVIGAFF. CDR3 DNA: TGCGCCAGCAGCTCCTCGACAGGGGTAATAGGAGCTTTCTTT.

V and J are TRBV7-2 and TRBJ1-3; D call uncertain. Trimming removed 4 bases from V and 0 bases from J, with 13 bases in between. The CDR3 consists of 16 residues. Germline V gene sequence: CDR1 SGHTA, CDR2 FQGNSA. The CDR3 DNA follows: TGTGCCAGCAGCTCCGTCGGGTTTCGCTCTGGAAACACCATATATTTT. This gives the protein CASSSVGFRSGNTIYF.

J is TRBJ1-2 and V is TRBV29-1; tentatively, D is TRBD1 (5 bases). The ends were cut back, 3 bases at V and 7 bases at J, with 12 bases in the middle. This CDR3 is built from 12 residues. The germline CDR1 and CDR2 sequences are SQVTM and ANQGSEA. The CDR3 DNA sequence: TGCAGCGTTGAGGACATTGGTGGTGGCTACACCTTC. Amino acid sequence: CSVEDIGGGYTF.

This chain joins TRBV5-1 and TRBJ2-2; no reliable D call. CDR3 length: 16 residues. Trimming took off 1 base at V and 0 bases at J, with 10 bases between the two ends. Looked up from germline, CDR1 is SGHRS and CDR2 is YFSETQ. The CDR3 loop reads CASSLTARANTGELFF. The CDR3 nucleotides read TGCGCCAGCAGCTTGACGGCTAGAGCGAACACCGGGGAGCTGTTTTTT.

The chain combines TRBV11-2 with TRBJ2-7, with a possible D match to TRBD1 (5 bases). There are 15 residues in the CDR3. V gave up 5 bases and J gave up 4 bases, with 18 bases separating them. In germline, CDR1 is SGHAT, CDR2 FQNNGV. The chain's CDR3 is CASSQTVGVEYEQYF. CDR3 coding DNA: TGTGCCAGCAGCCAGACAGTAGGGGTCGAGTACGAGCAGTACTTC.

Here the CDR3 DNA reads TGTGCCAGTAGTATGCTAAGAGGAGGGGAAGAGCAGTACTTC. Residues: CASSMLRGGEEQYF. This sequence joins TRBV19 and TRBJ2-7, with D possibly TRBD2 on 6 matching bases. The germline V gene encodes CDR1 LNHDA and CDR2 SQIVND (reference sequence). The CDR3 runs 14 residues. V was shortened by 3 bases and J by 7 bases, with 16 bases between the two germline ends. Using reference TRBV19 and TRBJ2-7 for the parts outside the CDR3, the full variable domain is DGGITQSPKYLFRKEGQNVTLSCEQNLNHDAMYWYRQDPGQGLRLIYYSQIVNDFQKGDIAEGYSVSREKKESFPLTVTSAQKNPTAFYLCASSMLRGGEEQYFGPGTRLTVT.

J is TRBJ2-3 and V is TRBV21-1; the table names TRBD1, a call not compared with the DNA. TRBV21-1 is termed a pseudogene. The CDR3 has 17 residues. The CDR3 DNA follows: TGTGCCAGCAGCAAACCGAAAAACAGGGGGAGCACAGATACGCAGTATTTT. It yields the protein CASSKPKNRGSTDTQYF.

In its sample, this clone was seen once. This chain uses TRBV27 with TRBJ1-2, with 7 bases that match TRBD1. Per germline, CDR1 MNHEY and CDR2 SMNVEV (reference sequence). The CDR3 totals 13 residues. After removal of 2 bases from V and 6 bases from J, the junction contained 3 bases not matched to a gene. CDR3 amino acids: CASSLRRGDGYTF. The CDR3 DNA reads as TGTGCCAGCAGTTTACGCAGGGGGGATGGCTACACCTTC.

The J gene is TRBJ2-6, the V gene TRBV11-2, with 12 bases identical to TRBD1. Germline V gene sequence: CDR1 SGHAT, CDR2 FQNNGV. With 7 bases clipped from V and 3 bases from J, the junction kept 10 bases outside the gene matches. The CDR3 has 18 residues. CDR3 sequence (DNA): TGTGCCAGCACTCAAACGGGACAGGGGGCACGTGGGGCCAACGTCCTGACTTTC. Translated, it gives CASTQTGQGARGANVLTF.

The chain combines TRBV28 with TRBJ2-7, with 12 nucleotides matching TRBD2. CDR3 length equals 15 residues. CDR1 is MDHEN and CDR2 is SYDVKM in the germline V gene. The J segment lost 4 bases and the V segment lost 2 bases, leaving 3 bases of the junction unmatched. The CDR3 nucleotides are TGTGCCAGCAGTTTACACGGACTAGCGGGATACGAGCAGTACTTC. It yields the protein CASSLHGLAGYEQYF.

CDR3 amino acids: CAISDPGTGGPDTGELFF. The DNA for the CDR3 is TGTGCCATCAGTGACCCCGGGACAGGGGGCCCAGACACCGGGGAGCTGTTTTTT. The chain uses TRBV10-3 and TRBJ2-2, with 12 bases matching TRBD1. The ends lost 3 bases at V and 3 bases at J; junction bases unmatched: 8. Germline V gene sequence: CDR1 ENHRY, CDR2 SYGVKD. This CDR3 has 18 residues.

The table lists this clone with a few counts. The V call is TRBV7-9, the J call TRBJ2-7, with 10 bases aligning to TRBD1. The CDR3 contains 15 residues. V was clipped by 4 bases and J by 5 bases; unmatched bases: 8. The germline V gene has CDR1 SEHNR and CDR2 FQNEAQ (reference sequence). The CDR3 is CASSSRQGAFDEQYF. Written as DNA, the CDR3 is TGTGCCAGCAGCTCCAGACAGGGGGCTTTCGACGAGCAGTACTTC.

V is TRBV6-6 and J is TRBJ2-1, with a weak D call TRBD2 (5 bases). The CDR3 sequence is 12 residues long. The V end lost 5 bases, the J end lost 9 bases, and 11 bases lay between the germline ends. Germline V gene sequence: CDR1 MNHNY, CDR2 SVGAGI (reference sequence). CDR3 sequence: CASSPGSIEQFF. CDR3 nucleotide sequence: TGTGCCAGCAGTCCGGGGTCTATTGAGCAGTTCTTC.

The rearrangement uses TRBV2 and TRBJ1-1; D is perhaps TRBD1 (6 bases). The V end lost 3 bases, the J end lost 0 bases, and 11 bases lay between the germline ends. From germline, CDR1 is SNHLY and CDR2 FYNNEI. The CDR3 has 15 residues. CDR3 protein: CASSEEGGMNTEAFF. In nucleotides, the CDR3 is TGTGCCAGCAGTGAGGAAGGGGGTATGAACACTGAAGCTTTCTTT.

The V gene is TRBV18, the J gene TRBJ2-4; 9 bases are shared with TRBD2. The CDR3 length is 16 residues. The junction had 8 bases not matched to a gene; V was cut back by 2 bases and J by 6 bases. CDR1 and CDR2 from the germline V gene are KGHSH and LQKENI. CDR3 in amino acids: CASSPTPPAGGNIQYF. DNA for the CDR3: TGTGCCAGCTCACCAACTCCCCCAGCGGGAGGAAACATTCAGTACTTC.

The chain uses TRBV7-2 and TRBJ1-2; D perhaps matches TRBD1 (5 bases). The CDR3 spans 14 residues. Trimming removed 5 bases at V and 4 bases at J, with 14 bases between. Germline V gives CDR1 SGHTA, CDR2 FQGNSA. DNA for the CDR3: TGTGCCAGCAGCCAGAGACAGTTCCGCTATGGCTACACCTTC. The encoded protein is CASSQRQFRYGYTF.